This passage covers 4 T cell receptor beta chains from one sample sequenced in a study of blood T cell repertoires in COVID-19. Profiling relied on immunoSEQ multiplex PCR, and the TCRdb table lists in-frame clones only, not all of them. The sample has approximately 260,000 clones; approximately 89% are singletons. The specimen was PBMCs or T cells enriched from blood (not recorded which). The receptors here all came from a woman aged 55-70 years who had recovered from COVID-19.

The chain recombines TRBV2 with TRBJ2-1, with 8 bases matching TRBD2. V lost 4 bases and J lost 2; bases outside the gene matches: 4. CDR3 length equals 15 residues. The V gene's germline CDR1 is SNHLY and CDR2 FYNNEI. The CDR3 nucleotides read TGTGCCAGCAGTGCTCAAGCGGGGGCCTACAATGAGCAGTTCTTC. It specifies CASSAQAGAYNEQFF. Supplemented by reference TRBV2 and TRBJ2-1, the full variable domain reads EPEVTQTPSHQVTQMGQEVILRCVPISNHLYFYWYRQILGQKVEFLVSFYNNEISEKSEIFDDQFSVERPDGSNFTLKIRSTKLEDSAMYFCASSAQAGAYNEQFFGPGTRLTVL.

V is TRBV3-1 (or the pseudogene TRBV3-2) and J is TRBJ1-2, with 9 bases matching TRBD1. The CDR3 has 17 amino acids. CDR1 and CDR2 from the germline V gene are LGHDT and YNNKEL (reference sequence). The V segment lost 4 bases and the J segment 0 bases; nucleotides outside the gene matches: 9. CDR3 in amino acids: CASSPHGTGKANYGYTF. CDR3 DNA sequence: TGTGCCAGCAGCCCTCACGGGACAGGGAAAGCTAACTATGGCTACACCTTC.

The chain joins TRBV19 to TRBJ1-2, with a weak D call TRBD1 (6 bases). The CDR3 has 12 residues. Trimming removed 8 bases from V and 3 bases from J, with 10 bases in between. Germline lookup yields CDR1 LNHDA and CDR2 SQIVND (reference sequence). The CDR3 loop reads CASSYRDYGYTF. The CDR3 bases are TGTGCCAGTTCATACAGGGACTATGGCTACACCTTC.

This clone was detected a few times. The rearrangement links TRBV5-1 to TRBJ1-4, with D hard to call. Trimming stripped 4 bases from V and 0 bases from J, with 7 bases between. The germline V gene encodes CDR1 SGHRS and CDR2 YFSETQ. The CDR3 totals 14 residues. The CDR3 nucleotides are TGCGCCAGCAGCGGCCAGTCAACTAATGAAAAACTGTTTTTT. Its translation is CASSGQSTNEKLFF.